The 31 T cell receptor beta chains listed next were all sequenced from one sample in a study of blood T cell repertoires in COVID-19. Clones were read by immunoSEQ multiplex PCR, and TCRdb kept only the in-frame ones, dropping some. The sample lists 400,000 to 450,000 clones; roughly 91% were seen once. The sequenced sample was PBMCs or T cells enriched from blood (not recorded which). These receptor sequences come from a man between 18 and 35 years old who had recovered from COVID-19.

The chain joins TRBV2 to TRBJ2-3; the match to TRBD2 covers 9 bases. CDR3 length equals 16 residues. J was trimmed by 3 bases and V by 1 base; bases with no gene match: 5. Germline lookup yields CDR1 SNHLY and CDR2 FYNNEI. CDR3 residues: CASSEGSGRRTDTQYF. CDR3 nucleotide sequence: TGTGCCAGCAGTGAAGGAAGCGGGAGGAGGACAGATACGCAGTATTTT.

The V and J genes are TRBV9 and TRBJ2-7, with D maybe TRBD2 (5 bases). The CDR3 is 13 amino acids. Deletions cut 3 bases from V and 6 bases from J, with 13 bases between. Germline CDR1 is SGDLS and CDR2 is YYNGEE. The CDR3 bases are TGTGCCAGCAGCGCCGAGACTAACGGCGAGCAGTACTTC. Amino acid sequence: CASSAETNGEQYF.

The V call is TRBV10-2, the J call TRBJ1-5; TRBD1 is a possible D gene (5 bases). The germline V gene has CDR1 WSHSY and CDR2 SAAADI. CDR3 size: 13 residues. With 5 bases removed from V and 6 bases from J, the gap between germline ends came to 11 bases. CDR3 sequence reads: CASSWGGGQPQHF. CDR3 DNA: TGCGCCAGCAGTTGGGGCGGGGGTCAGCCCCAGCATTTT.

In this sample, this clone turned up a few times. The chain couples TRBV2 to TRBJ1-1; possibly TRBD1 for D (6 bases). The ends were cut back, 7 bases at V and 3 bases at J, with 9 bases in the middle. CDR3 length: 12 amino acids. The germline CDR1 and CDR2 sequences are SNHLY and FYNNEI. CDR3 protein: CASTPGDTEAFF. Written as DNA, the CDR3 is TGTGCCAGCACCCCAGGGGACACTGAAGCTTTCTTT. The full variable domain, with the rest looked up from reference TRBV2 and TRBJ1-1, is EPEVTQTPSHQVTQMGQEVILRCVPISNHLYFYWYRQILGQKVEFLVSFYNNEISEKSEIFDDQFSVERPDGSNFTLKIRSTKLEDSAMYFCASTPGDTEAFFGQGTRLTVV.

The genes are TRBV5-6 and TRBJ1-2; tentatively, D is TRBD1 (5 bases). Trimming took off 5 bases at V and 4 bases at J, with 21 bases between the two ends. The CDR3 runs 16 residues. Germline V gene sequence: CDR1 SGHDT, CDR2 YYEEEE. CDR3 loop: CASRLILQDDLYGYTF. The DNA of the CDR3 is TGTGCCAGCAGGTTGATACTACAGGATGACCTCTATGGCTACACCTTC. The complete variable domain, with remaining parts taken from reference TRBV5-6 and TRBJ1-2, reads DAGVTQSPTHLIKTRGQQVTLRCSPKSGHDTVSWYQQALGQGPQFIFQYYEEEERQRGNFPDRFSGHQFPNYSSELNVNALLLGDSALYLCASRLILQDDLYGYTFGSGTRLTVV.

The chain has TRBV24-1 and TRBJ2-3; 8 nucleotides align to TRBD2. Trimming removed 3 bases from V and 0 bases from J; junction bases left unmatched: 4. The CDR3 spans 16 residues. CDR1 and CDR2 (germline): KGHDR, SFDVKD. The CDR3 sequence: CATSDHASGSTDTQYF. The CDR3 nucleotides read TGTGCCACCAGTGATCACGCTAGCGGGAGCACAGATACGCAGTATTTT.

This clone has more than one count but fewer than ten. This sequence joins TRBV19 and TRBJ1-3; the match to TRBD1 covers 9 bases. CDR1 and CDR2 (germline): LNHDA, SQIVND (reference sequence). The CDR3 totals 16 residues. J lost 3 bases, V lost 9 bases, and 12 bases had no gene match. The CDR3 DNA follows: TGTGCCAGCCGAGGCCTGGGACAGGGCGGTGGAAACACCATATATTTT. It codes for CASRGLGQGGGNTIYF.

The CDR3 DNA reads TGTGCCAGCAGACGGGGGGCCCTCGGAGAGACCCAGTACTTC. It specifies CASRRGALGETQYF. The chain is built from TRBV6-5 and TRBJ2-5; a weak D match, TRBD2 (7 bases). Per the germline V gene, CDR1 is MNHEY and CDR2 is SVGAGI. The V end was cut by 6 bases, the J end by 4 bases, with 15 bases between. CDR3 length equals 14 residues.

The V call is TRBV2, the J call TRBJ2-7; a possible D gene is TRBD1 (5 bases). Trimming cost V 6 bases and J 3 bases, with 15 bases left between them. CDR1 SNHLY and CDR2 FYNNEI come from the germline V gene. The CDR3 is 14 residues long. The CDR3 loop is CASRARAGYYEQYF. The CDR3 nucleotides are TGTGCCAGCAGGGCCAGGGCCGGGTACTACGAGCAGTACTTC.

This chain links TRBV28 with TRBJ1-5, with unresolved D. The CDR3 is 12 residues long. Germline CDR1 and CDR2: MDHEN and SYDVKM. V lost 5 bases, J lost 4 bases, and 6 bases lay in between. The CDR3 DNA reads TGTGCCAGCAGTGTCCCTAATCAGCCCCAGCATTTT. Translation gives CASSVPNQPQHF.

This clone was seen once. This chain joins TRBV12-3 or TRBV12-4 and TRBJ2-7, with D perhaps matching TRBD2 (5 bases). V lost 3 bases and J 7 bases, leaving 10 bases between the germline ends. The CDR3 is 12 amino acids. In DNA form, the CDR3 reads TGTGCCAGCAGTTTCGGGGTAGGAGAGCAGTACTTC. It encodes CASSFGVGEQYF.

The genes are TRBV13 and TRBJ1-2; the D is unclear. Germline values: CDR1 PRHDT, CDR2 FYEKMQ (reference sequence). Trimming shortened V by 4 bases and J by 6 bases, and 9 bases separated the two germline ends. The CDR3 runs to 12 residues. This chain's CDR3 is CASSSAEDGYTF. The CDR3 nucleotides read TGTGCCAGCAGCTCGGCGGAGGATGGCTACACCTTC.

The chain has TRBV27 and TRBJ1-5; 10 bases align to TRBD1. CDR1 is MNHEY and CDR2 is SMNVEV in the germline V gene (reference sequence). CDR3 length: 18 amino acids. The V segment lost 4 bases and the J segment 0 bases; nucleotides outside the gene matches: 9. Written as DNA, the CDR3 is TGTGCCAGCAGTTCCTCGACGGACAGGGGGTATAGCAATCAGCCCCAGCATTTT. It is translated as CASSSSTDRGYSNQPQHF.

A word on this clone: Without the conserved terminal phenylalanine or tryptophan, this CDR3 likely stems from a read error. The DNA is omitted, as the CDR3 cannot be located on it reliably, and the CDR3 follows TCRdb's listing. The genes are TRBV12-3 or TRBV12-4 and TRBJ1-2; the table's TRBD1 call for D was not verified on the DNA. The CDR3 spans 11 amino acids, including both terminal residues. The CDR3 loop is CASSNLRGLLV.

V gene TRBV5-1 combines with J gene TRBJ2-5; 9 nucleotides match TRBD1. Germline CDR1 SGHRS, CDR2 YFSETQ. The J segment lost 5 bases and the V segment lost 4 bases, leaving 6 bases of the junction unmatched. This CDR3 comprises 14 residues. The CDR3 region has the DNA TGCGCCAGCAGCCCTACAGGGGGCTTTGAGACCCAGTACTTC. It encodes CASSPTGGFETQYF.

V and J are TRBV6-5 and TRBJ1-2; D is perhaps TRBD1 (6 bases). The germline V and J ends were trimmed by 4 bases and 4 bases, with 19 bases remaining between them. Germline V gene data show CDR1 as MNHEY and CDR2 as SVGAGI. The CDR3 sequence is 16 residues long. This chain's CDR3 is CASSSPRTDKPYGYTF. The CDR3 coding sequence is TGTGCCAGCAGTTCTCCGAGGACAGATAAACCCTATGGCTACACCTTC.

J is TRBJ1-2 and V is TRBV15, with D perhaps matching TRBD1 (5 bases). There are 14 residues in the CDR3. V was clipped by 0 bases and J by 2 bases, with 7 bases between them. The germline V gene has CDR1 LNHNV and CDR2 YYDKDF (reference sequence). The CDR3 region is CATSRDGGNYGYTF. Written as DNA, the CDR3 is TGTGCCACCAGCAGAGACGGGGGAAACTATGGCTACACCTTC.

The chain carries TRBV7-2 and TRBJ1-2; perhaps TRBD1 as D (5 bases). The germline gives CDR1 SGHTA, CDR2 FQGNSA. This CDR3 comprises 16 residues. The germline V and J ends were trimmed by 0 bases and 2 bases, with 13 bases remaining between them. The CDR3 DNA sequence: TGTGCCAGCAGCTTAGCGGGGCGAGAATTAAACTATGGCTACACCTTC. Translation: CASSLAGRELNYGYTF.

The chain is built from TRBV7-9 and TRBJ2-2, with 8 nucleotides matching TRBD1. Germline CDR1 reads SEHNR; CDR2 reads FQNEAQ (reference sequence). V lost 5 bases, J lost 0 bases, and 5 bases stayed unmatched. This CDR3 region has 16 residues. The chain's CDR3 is CASSADRGANTGELFF. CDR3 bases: TGTGCCAGCAGCGCAGACAGGGGCGCGAACACCGGGGAGCTGTTTTTT.

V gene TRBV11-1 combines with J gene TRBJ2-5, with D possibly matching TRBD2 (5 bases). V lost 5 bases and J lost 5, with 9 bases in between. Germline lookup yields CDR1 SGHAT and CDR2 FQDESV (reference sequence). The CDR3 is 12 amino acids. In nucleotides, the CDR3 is TGTGCCAGCAGCCCCCCGGGGGAGACCCAGTACTTC. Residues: CASSPPGETQYF. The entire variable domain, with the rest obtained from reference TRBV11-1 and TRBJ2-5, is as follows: EAEVAQSPRYKITEKSQAVAFWCDPISGHATLYWYRQILGQGPELLVQFQDESVVDDSQLPKDRFSAERLKGVDSTLKIQPAELGDSAMYLCASSPPGETQYFGPGTRLLVL.

CDR3 loop: CASSLDPPTEAFF. CDR3 nucleotide sequence: TGTGCCAGCAGCTTAGATCCCCCAACTGAAGCTTTCTTT. J is TRBJ1-1 and V is TRBV11-2; D not certain. Germline lookup yields CDR1 SGHAT and CDR2 FQNNGV. Trimming removed 0 bases from V and 5 bases from J, with 7 bases in between. The CDR3 sequence is 13 residues long.

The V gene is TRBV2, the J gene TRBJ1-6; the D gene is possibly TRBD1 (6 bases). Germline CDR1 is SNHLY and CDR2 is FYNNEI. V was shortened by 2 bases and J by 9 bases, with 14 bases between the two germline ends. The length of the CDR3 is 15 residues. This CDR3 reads CASSEFSGAGSPLHF. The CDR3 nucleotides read TGTGCCAGCAGTGAATTCTCAGGGGCGGGTTCACCCCTCCACTTT.

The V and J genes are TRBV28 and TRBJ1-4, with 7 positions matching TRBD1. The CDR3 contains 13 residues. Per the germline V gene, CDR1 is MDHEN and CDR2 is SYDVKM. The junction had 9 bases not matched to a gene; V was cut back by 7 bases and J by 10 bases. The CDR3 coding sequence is TGTGCCAGCAACCAAGGGGGCTTTGGAAAACTGTTTTTT. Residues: CASNQGGFGKLFF.

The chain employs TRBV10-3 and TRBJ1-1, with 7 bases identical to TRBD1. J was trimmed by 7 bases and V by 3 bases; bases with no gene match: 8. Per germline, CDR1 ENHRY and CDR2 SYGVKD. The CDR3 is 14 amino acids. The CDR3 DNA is TGTGCCATCAGTGACGACAGGGAAAAGGGTGAAGCTTTCTTT. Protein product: CAISDDREKGEAFF.

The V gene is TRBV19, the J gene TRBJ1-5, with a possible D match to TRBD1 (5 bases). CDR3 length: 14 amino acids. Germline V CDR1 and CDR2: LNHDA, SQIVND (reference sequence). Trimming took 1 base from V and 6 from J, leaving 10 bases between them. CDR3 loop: CASSIAGPGQPQHF. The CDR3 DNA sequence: TGTGCCAGTAGTATAGCAGGGCCGGGTCAGCCCCAGCATTTT.

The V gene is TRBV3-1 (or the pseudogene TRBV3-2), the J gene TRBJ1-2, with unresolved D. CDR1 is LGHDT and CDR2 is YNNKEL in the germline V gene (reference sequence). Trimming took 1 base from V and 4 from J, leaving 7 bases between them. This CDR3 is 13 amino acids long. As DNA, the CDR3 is TGTGCCAGCAGCCAAGTCGGTAGCTATGGCTACACCTTC. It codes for CASSQVGSYGYTF.

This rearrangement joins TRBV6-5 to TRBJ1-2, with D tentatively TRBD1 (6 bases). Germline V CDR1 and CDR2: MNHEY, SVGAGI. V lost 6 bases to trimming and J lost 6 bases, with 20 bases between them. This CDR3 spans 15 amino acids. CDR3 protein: CASSAPLGTFDGYTF. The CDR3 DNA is TGTGCCAGCAGCGCACCCCTGGGGACATTCGATGGCTACACCTTC.

The CDR3 coding sequence is TGTGCCAGCAACCCGGGGGGTTCATACGGCTACACCTTC. Protein product: CASNPGGSYGYTF. This chain links TRBV28 with TRBJ1-2, with D perhaps TRBD1 (5 bases). Germline V CDR1 and CDR2: MDHEN, SYDVKM. Trimming cost V 7 bases and J 8 bases, with 17 bases left between them. CDR3 size: 13 residues.

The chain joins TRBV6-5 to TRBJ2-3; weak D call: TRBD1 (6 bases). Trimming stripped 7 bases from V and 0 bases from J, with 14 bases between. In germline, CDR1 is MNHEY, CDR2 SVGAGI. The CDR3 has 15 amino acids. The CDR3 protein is CASTKDRLSTDTQYF. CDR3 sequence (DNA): TGTGCCAGCACCAAAGACAGGCTCAGCACAGATACGCAGTATTTT.

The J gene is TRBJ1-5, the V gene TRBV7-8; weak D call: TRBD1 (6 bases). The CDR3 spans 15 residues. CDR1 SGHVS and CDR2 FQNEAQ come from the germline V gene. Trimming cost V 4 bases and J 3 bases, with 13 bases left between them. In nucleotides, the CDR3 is TGTGCCAGCAGCTCGAGGACAGCAGCCAATCAGCCCCAGCATTTT. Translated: CASSSRTAANQPQHF. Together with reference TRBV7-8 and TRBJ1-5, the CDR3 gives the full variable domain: GAGVSQSPRYKVAKRGQDVALRCDPISGHVSLFWYQQALGQGPEFLTYFQNEAQLDKSGLPSDRFFAERPEGSVSTLKIQRTQQEDSAVYLCASSSRTAANQPQHFGDGTRLSIL.

CDR3 loop: CASSISFNTEAFF. For the CDR3, the DNA is TGTGCCAGCAGCATAAGCTTTAACACTGAAGCTTTCTTT. The V call is TRBV11-2, the J call TRBJ1-1; D is undetermined. The CDR3 length is 13 residues. The germline V gene encodes CDR1 SGHAT and CDR2 FQNNGV. V was cut by 5 bases and J by 2 bases, with 9 bases left in between.